These T cell receptor beta chains were read from a single sample in a study of neurological immune-mediated disorders. One entry per CDR3 protein results from TCRdb running MiXCR on the 5' RACE reads. The sample has 69,000 or so distinct CDR3 sequences; roughly 4.9% are singletons. The material sequenced was PBMCs. These receptors were collected from a woman in her seventies with multiple sclerosis. Each CDR3 is given with its conserved first and last residue. Fields, in order: V gene, clone size, J gene, D gene, CDR3 DNA, CDR3 protein. A D gene is named only where the DNA matches it firmly. The size of a clone is reported for some rows only, either as once, few or many, or as a class for expanded clones.

V: TRBV7-2; size: many; J: TRBJ1-5; D: NA; DNA: TGTGCCAGCAGCCTCGGGGGGCAGCCCAATCAGCCCCAGCATTTT; CDR3: CASSLGGQPNQPQHF
V: TRBV4-1; size: many; J: TRBJ2-1; D: NA; DNA: TGCGCCAGCAGCCAACCGGGACTTTACAATGAGCAGTTCTTC; CDR3: CASSQPGLYNEQFF
V: TRBV3-1; size: many; J: TRBJ1-2; D: NA; DNA: TGTGCCAGCAGCCGAAACCCGACAGTAGCTAACTATGGCTACACCTTC; CDR3: CASSRNPTVANYGYTF
V: TRBV3-1; size: NA; J: TRBJ1-2; D: NA; DNA: TGTGCCAGCAGCCAGTTTGAAGGCTACACCTTC; CDR3: CASSQFEGYTF
V: TRBV20-1; size: many; J: TRBJ1-4; D: NA; DNA: TGCAGTGCTAGAGGGGCGTCTCGGGGGAAACTGTTTTTT; CDR3: CSARGASRGKLFF
V: TRBV7-2; size: many; J: TRBJ2-3; D: TRBD2; DNA: TGTGCCAGCAGCTTAAAAGCGGGAGTGGATACGCAGTATTTT; CDR3: CASSLKAGVDTQYF
V: TRBV6-6; size: many; J: TRBJ1-1; D: TRBD1; DNA: TGTGCCAGCAGTTACCTCGGGACAGGAAAGAACACTGAAGCTTTCTTT; CDR3: CASSYLGTGKNTEAFF
V: TRBV7-9; size: many; J: TRBJ2-1; D: TRBD2; DNA: TGTGCCAGCGTGAGCGGGAGGGACTTATACAATGAGCAGTTCTTC; CDR3: CASVSGRDLYNEQFF
V: TRBV10-3; size: NA; J: TRBJ2-1; D: NA; DNA: TGTGCCATCAGTGTGGGGCTAGTGCCCGCCTACAATGAGCAGTTCTTC; CDR3: CAISVGLVPAYNEQFF
V: TRBV7-9; size: many; J: TRBJ1-2; D: NA; DNA: TGTGCCAGCAGCTTACAGGGGACCCTTGTCGGTGGCTACACCTTC; CDR3: CASSLQGTLVGGYTF
V: TRBV20-1; size: many; J: TRBJ1-5; D: NA; DNA: TGTAGTGCTAGACTCCCGGGGCCCAATACACCAAATGCTCAGCCCCAGCATTTT; CDR3: CSARLPGPNTPNAQPQHF
V: TRBV14; size: many; J: TRBJ2-1; D: NA; DNA: TGTGCCAGCAGCCAGGGGTTCCTTGCGGGTAATTACAATGAGCAGTTCTTC; CDR3: CASSQGFLAGNYNEQFF
V: TRBV6-5; size: NA; J: TRBJ2-2; D: NA; DNA: TGTGCCAGCAGTACTGGGACTCTGGGCACCGGGGAGCTGTTTTTT; CDR3: CASSTGTLGTGELFF
V: TRBV7-2; size: many; J: TRBJ2-1; D: TRBD2; DNA: TGTGCCAGCAGCTTGGCGGGAGTGAATGAGCAGTTCTTC; CDR3: CASSLAGVNEQFF
V: TRBV5-8; size: many; J: TRBJ2-2; D: NA; DNA: TGTGCCAGCAGCCTTACCCAGGAAGGGAACACCGGGGAGCTGTTTTTT; CDR3: CASSLTQEGNTGELFF
V: TRBV5-1; size: many; J: TRBJ1-2; D: NA; DNA: TGCGCCAGCAGCTTGGTGGCCGGCCCTACCCGCGGGGACTATGGCTACACCTTC; CDR3: CASSLVAGPTRGDYGYTF
V: TRBV5-1; size: many; J: TRBJ2-3; D: TRBD2; DNA: TGCGCCAGCAGGCCGGGGAGCGGGAGGGTTAGCACAGATACGCAGTATTTT; CDR3: CASRPGSGRVSTDTQYF
V: TRBV29-1; size: many; J: TRBJ2-1; D: TRBD2; DNA: TGCAGCGTTGACGGCGGGAGCTCCTACAATGAGCAGTTCTTC; CDR3: CSVDGGSSYNEQFF
V: TRBV12-3/TRBV12-4; size: many; J: TRBJ2-2; D: NA; DNA: TGTGCCAGCAGTCCCTCTCGGAACACCGGGGAGCTGTTTTTT; CDR3: CASSPSRNTGELFF
V: TRBV20-1; size: few; J: TRBJ2-3; D: NA; DNA: TGCAGTGCCAACGGAGGATGGATCACAGATACGCAGTATTTT; CDR3: CSANGGWITDTQYF
V: TRBV12-3/TRBV12-4; size: many; J: TRBJ1-2; D: TRBD1; DNA: TGTGCCAGCAGTCCCGGACAGGTGAAACATATTACTAACTATGGCTACACCTTC; CDR3: CASSPGQVKHITNYGYTF
V: TRBV7-9; size: many; J: TRBJ2-3; D: NA; DNA: TGTGCCAGCAGCACCCGTGGGGGAGGCACAGATACGCAGTATTTT; CDR3: CASSTRGGGTDTQYF
V: TRBV6-2/TRBV6-3; size: many; J: TRBJ1-6; D: NA; DNA: TGTGCCAGCAGTTACCCGCAGGAGAAGTCACCCCTCCACTTT; CDR3: CASSYPQEKSPLHF
V: TRBV6-5; size: NA; J: TRBJ2-5; D: NA; DNA: TGTGCCAGCAGTTACGGAAGGAGGCGGGAGACCCAGTACTTC; CDR3: CASSYGRRRETQYF
V: TRBV18; size: few; J: TRBJ2-7; D: TRBD2; DNA: TGTGCCAGCTCCCTTCTAGCGGGAGGGGTCTACGAGCAGTACTTC; CDR3: CASSLLAGGVYEQYF
V: TRBV18; size: NA; J: TRBJ1-1; D: TRBD1; DNA: TGTGCCAGCTCACCACCGGGACAGGGGGCGCTTTCTGAAGCTTTCTTT; CDR3: CASSPPGQGALSEAFF
V: TRBV19; size: many; J: TRBJ2-6; D: NA; DNA: TGTGCCAGTAGTATAGCCTTAGCTGGGGCCAACGTCCTGACTTTC; CDR3: CASSIALAGANVLTF
V: TRBV27; size: many; J: TRBJ2-1; D: NA; DNA: TGTGCCCCGAGATCCTACAATGAGCAGTTCTTC; CDR3: CAPRSYNEQFF
V: TRBV4-1; size: many; J: TRBJ1-4; D: TRBD1; DNA: TGCGCCAGCAGCCAGCTGGGACAGGGAAGTGAAAAACTGTTTTTT; CDR3: CASSQLGQGSEKLFF
V: TRBV5-1; size: many; J: TRBJ2-1; D: NA; DNA: TGCGCCAGCAGCTTGAACCTCGGTAGCGTCAATGAGCAGTTCTTC; CDR3: CASSLNLGSVNEQFF